A single sample gave rise to the 22 T cell receptor beta chains below, sequenced in a study of blood T cell repertoires in COVID-19 (dated by TCRdb to the early 2020s). Libraries were constructed by the immunoSEQ multiplex PCR assay. TCRdb's version of the immuneACCESS table is confined to in-frame rearrangements and falls short of the full clone set. An unresolved V gene accounts for under half of the shortfall where checked; the remainder is of unknown origin. The sample yields about 130,000 clones; about 80% were counted once. Jointly, the top ten make up approximately 16% of the sample. What was sequenced was peripheral blood. The source of these receptors is a woman between 50 and 59 years old with acute or convalescent COVID-19.

CDR3: CASRRTVDTQYF. The DNA of the CDR3 is TGTGCCAGCAGGCGGACAGTGGATACGCAGTATTTT. V and J are TRBV6-5 and TRBJ2-3; D is possibly TRBD1 (6 bases). The V end was cut by 6 bases, the J end by 6 bases, with 10 bases between. This CDR3 has 12 amino acids. Per germline, CDR1 MNHEY and CDR2 SVGAGI.

The gene calls are TRBV12-3 or TRBV12-4 and TRBJ1-1, with no clear D. V was pared by 5 bases and J by 1 base, with 8 bases between. The CDR3 is made up of 13 amino acids. The CDR3 coding sequence is TGTGCCAGCAGTCCAAACAAGAACACTGAAGCTTTCTTT. It yields the protein CASSPNKNTEAFF.

This clone was counted a single time. V and J are TRBV5-1 and TRBJ1-1; 10 positions match TRBD1. Germline V CDR1 and CDR2: SGHRS, YFSETQ. The length of the CDR3 is 19 residues. J was trimmed by 3 bases and V by 4 bases; bases with no gene match: 18. CDR3 amino acids: CASSPAGGGTGVWDTEAFF. For the CDR3, the DNA is TGCGCCAGCAGCCCCGCAGGGGGAGGGACAGGGGTTTGGGACACTGAAGCTTTCTTT.

The chain joins TRBV6-6 to TRBJ1-2; TRBD1 aligns across 7 bases. The trim removed 5 bases at V and 4 bases at J, leaving 7 bases unmatched. Germline-derived CDR1 and CDR2 are MNHNY and SVGAGI (reference sequence). The CDR3 runs 14 residues. CDR3 residues: CASSNRQGSYGYTF. The CDR3 nucleotides are TGTGCCAGCAGTAACCGACAGGGCTCCTATGGCTACACCTTC.

The CDR3 nucleotides are TGTGCCAGCAGCCAGGACTCTAGGGATGAGCAGTTCTTC. Translated: CASSQDSRDEQFF. V and J are TRBV4-2 and TRBJ2-1, with a tentative D call TRBD2 (5 bases). This CDR3 is built from 13 residues. V gave up 3 bases and J gave up 8 bases, with 11 bases separating them. In germline, CDR1 is LGHNA, CDR2 YNFKEQ.

The chain links TRBV7-8 to TRBJ1-4; D might be TRBD1 (6 bases). Germline lookup yields CDR1 SGHVS and CDR2 FQNEAQ. Trimming took off 1 base at V and 6 bases at J, with 9 bases between the two ends. CDR3 size: 14 residues. DNA of the CDR3: TGTGCCAGCAGCTTAGACCGGACAGATGAAAAACTGTTTTTT. Encoded protein: CASSLDRTDEKLFF.

This clone was detected only a few times. The chain is built from TRBV4-1 and TRBJ1-3, with D possibly TRBD1 on 5 matching bases. This CDR3 spans 20 amino acids. CDR1 MGHRA and CDR2 YSYEKL come from the germline V gene. Trimming left V 0 bases short and J 1 base short, with 22 bases between. CDR3 loop: CASSQEYRGVIRSSGNTIYF. DNA for the CDR3: TGCGCCAGCAGCCAAGAGTATCGGGGGGTCATTAGGTCTTCTGGAAACACCATATATTTT.

This chain connects TRBV30 to TRBJ1-1; D gene unclear. V lost 1 base and J lost 0, with 12 bases in between. The V gene's germline CDR1 is GTSNPN and CDR2 SVGIG (reference sequence). CDR3 length: 15 amino acids. The CDR3 DNA is TGTGCCTGGAGTGATCCCAGGTCCTTGAACACTGAAGCTTTCTTT. Protein product: CAWSDPRSLNTEAFF.

This chain joins TRBV28 and TRBJ1-1, with 7 bases fitting TRBD1. The germline CDR1 and CDR2 sequences are MDHEN and SYDVKM. The V and J ends lost 5 bases and 2 bases, in that order; junction bases with no gene match: 8. The CDR3 contains 15 residues. CDR3 region: CASSQGTAPNTEAFF. CDR3 in DNA: TGTGCCAGCAGTCAAGGGACAGCGCCAAACACTGAAGCTTTCTTT.

The chain joins TRBV19 to TRBJ1-1; TRBD1 is a possible D gene (5 bases). Per germline, CDR1 LNHDA and CDR2 SQIVND (reference sequence). Trimming removed 8 bases at V and 1 base at J, with 14 bases between. The CDR3 has 14 residues. Here the CDR3 reads CASATGTGNTEAFF. CDR3 bases: TGTGCCAGTGCAACGGGGACTGGGAACACTGAAGCTTTCTTT.

In DNA, the CDR3 is TGTGCCTGGAGTGTATTTCCCCAGGGGCTCTCTGGAAACACCATATATTTT. Amino acids: CAWSVFPQGLSGNTIYF. The V gene is TRBV30, the J gene TRBJ1-3, with D possibly TRBD1 on 6 matching bases. V was cut by 0 bases and J by 0 bases, with 15 bases left in between. Germline CDR1 reads GTSNPN; CDR2 reads SVGIG (reference sequence). The CDR3 loop spans 17 amino acids.

Here the CDR3 DNA reads TGTGCCAGTAGTATAGGCCCGGGGGGCACTGAAGCTTTCTTT. This codes for CASSIGPGGTEAFF. The chain links TRBV19 to TRBJ1-1, with a possible D match to TRBD1 (5 bases). This CDR3 has 14 amino acids. Germline lookup yields CDR1 LNHDA and CDR2 SQIVND (reference sequence). Trimming cost V 1 base and J 4 bases, with 10 bases left between them.

The genes are TRBV30 and TRBJ2-3; no clear D gene. From germline, CDR1 is GTSNPN and CDR2 SVGIG (reference sequence). Trimming took 1 base from V and 3 from J, leaving 8 bases between them. The CDR3 runs 13 residues. CDR3 sequence: CAWSAPRTDTQYF. The CDR3, as DNA: TGTGCCTGGAGTGCTCCCCGGACAGATACGCAGTATTTT.

The chain links TRBV19 to TRBJ1-6; 7 bases agree with TRBD1. V was clipped by 4 bases and J by 8 bases; unmatched bases: 5. The CDR3 contains 14 residues. Germline assignment: CDR1 LNHDA and CDR2 SQIVND (reference sequence). CDR3 nucleotide sequence: TGTGCCAGTAGTACTAACAGGGGAGATTCACCCCTCCACTTT. Translated, it gives CASSTNRGDSPLHF.

The V and J genes are TRBV5-5 and TRBJ2-1; possibly TRBD2 for D (6 bases). Germline V lookup: CDR1 SGHKS, CDR2 YYEKEE (reference sequence). The CDR3 contains 14 residues. Trimming shortened V by 0 bases and J by 8 bases, and 12 bases separated the two germline ends. The CDR3 reads CASSLAWTGDEQFF. The CDR3 DNA is TGTGCCAGCAGCTTGGCCTGGACGGGGGATGAGCAGTTCTTC.

The chain is built from TRBV7-6 and TRBJ1-5; D possibly corresponds to TRBD1 (6 bases). Trimming removed 2 bases from V and 3 bases from J, with 11 bases in between. Germline assignment: CDR1 SGHVS and CDR2 FNYEAQ. The length of the CDR3 is 15 residues. CDR3 residues: CASSLSDSPNQPQHF. CDR3 sequence (DNA): TGTGCCAGCAGCTTATCGGACAGCCCCAATCAGCCCCAGCATTTT. Using reference TRBV7-6 and TRBJ1-5 for the parts outside the CDR3, the full variable domain is GAGVSQSPRYKVTKRGQDVALRCDPISGHVSLYWYRQALGQGPEFLTYFNYEAQQDKSGLPNDRFSAERPEGSISTLTIQRTEQRDSAMYRCASSLSDSPNQPQHFGDGTRLSIL.

This clone showed up just a few times. The chain uses TRBV29-1 and TRBJ1-1; D call uncertain. V gave up 7 bases and J gave up 0 bases, with 6 bases separating them. CDR1 is SQVTM and CDR2 is ANQGSEA in the germline V gene. The CDR3 contains 11 residues. Written as DNA, the CDR3 is TGCAGCGGCTCGGTGAACACTGAAGCTTTCTTT. Amino acids: CSGSVNTEAFF.

The chain carries TRBV19 and TRBJ1-6; D unresolved. V was shortened by 5 bases and J by 9 bases, with 14 bases between the two germline ends. The CDR3 loop spans 14 amino acids. In germline, CDR1 is LNHDA, CDR2 SQIVND (reference sequence). The CDR3 nucleotides are TGTGCCAGTAGTTACGGGGATCAAGGTTCACCCCTCCACTTT. The encoded protein is CASSYGDQGSPLHF.

The chain uses TRBV5-6 and TRBJ2-7, with D perhaps TRBD1 (6 bases). The CDR3 length is 14 residues. Germline assignment: CDR1 SGHDT and CDR2 YYEEEE. Trimming pared 4 bases from V and 2 bases from J, leaving 13 bases between. CDR3 bases: TGTGCCAGCAGCAGGACAGCCCTCCCCTACGAGCAGTACTTC. This translates into CASSRTALPYEQYF.

J is TRBJ1-5 and V is TRBV28; TRBD1 agrees at 7 bases. Trimming took 8 bases from V and 2 from J; bases not matched to a gene: 3. Germline V gene sequence: CDR1 MDHEN, CDR2 SYDVKM. The CDR3 is made up of 13 amino acids. The CDR3 nucleotides read TGTGCCAGCCAGGGGGTTCGCAATCAGCCCCAGCATTTT. Translated, it gives CASQGVRNQPQHF.

The table lists this clone with a few counts. The chain couples TRBV18 to TRBJ1-5; 11 bases agree with TRBD1. The ends lost 8 bases at V and 4 bases at J; junction bases unmatched: 10. Germline assignment: CDR1 KGHSH and CDR2 LQKENI. The CDR3 runs to 16 residues. CDR3 bases: TGTGCCAGCACCCGATCCGGGACAGGGGGTAATCAGCCCCAGCATTTT. Translating gives CASTRSGTGGNQPQHF.

CDR3 protein: CASGGLNTEAFF. For the CDR3, the DNA is TGTGCCAGTGGCGGATTGAACACTGAAGCTTTCTTT. The rearrangement joins TRBV25-1 to TRBJ1-1; D uncertain. Per the germline V gene, CDR1 is MGHDK and CDR2 is SYGVNS. This CDR3 region has 12 residues. The germline V and J ends were trimmed by 9 bases and 0 bases, with 8 bases remaining between them.